This T cell receptor (beta chain) was sequenced in a study of shared clonotypes between healthy human individuals. Deep-level assay runs were performed. Generated by immunoSEQ multiplex PCR, the TCRdb table keeps only in-frame clones and is missing some. This table holds about 2.5 million clones, 85% to 95% found once. The TCR originated in a man younger than 30 in good health. Some clones in this sample may be carry-over from other donors' samples. The sequenced material came from naive CD4+ T cells from PBMCs. Subset in this sample: CD45RA+ positively selected.

The CDR3 nucleotides are TGTGCCAGCAGTTTAATGTGGGGGGGGAACACTGAAGCTTTCTTT. Its translation: CASSLMWGGNTEAFF. J is TRBJ1-1 and V is TRBV27, with D perhaps TRBD1 (5 bases). Trimming stripped 2 bases from V and 1 base from J, with 11 bases between. Germline V lookup: CDR1 MNHEY, CDR2 SMNVEV (reference sequence). The CDR3 is 15 residues long.